The sequence of this TCR beta chain was determined in a study of technical replicates of blood from several donors. The CDR3 totals 15 residues. Germline V CDR1 and CDR2: SGHVS, FQNEAQ. The trim removed 5 bases at V and 1 base at J, leaving 5 bases unmatched. Measured with immunoSEQ multiplex PCR; TCRdb has only the in-frame clones, and not every one. The top ten clones hold 0.35% to 0.45% of a sample with 75,000 to 100,000 clones, around 94% of them seen once. Specimen: T cells isolated from PBMCs. The chain is built from TRBV7-8 and TRBJ1-2; 9 bases fit TRBD1. The clonotype was recovered from a human donor in good health. The CDR3 here is CASSPQGALNYGYTF. The CDR3 nucleotides read TGTGCCAGCAGCCCACAGGGGGCTCTTAACTATGGCTACACCTTC.